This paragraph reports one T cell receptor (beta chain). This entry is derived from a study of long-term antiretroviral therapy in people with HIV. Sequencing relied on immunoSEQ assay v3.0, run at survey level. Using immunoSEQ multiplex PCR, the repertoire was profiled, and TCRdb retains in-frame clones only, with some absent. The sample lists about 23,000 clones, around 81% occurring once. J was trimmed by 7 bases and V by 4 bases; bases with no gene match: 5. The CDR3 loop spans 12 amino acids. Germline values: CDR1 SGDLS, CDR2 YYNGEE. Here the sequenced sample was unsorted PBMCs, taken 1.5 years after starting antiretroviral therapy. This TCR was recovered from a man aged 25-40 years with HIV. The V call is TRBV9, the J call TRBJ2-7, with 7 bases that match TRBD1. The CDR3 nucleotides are TGTGCCAGCAGCTCGACAGGGTCAGAGCAGTACTTC. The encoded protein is CASSSTGSEQYF. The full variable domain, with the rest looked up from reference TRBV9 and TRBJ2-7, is DSGVTQTPKHLITATGQRVTLRCSPRSGDLSVYWYQQSLDQGLQFLIQYYNGEERAKGNILERFSAQQFPDLHSELNLSSLELGDSALYFCASSSTGSEQYFGPGTRLTVT.